The entry that follows covers one T cell receptor beta chain sequence. The data were taken from a study of blood T cell repertoires in COVID-19. Clones were read by immunoSEQ multiplex PCR, and TCRdb kept only the in-frame ones, dropping some. Of some 460,000 clones listed, roughly 87% are singletons. V lost 3 bases and J 0 bases, leaving 9 bases between the germline ends. This CDR3 has 15 residues. CDR1 and CDR2 from the germline V gene are ENHRY and SYGVKD. The chain is built from TRBV10-3 and TRBJ1-5; D remains ambiguous. The specimen sequenced was PBMCs or T cells enriched from blood (not recorded which). The receptor was isolated from a young woman who had recovered from COVID-19. Here the CDR3 reads CAISEFADSNQPQHF. CDR3 in DNA: TGTGCCATCAGTGAATTCGCGGATAGCAATCAGCCCCAGCATTTT.